This entry describes one T cell receptor beta chain. Sequencing used immunoSEQ multiplex PCR; TCRdb keeps in-frame clones, though not all of them. The sample yields approximately 100,000 clones, 80% seen once. The source of the sample is a study of blood T cell repertoires in COVID-19. The V end was cut by 9 bases, the J end by 7 bases, with 21 bases between. The CDR3 loop spans 14 amino acids. Germline CDR1 is LNHDA and CDR2 is SQIVND (reference sequence). Material for sequencing was peripheral blood. This chain uses TRBV19 with TRBJ1-2; D is undetermined. This receptor was taken from a human donor in a cohort sampled during active or convalescent COVID-19. The CDR3 nucleotides read TGTGCCAGCCAAGACTTAACTCGTGAGGCTGGCTACACCTTC. It encodes CASQDLTREAGYTF.